The rows below give T cell receptor beta chains drawn from one sample of a study of molecular identifiers for immune sequencing clone quantification. MiXCR was run by TCRdb on the PCR reads, yielding one entry per CDR3 protein. The profile shows 600,000 to 650,000 distinct CDR3 sequences, about 20% of them singletons. What was sequenced was naive CD8+ T cells from blood, with Jurkat cell RNA spiked in. The receptor set was obtained from a human donor in good health. Some libraries in this study had Jurkat cell RNA spiked in. Each CDR3 is given with its conserved first and last residue. A D gene is named only where the DNA matches it firmly. A clone size is listed for some rows: how often the clone was seen (once, few, many), or a class if it is expanded.

D gene	clone size	J gene	V gene	CDR3 protein	CDR3 DNA
.	many	TRBJ2-4	TRBV4-3	CASSQGRLEIQYF	TGCGCCAGCAGCCAGGGCAGGTTAGAGATTCAGTACTTC
TRBD2	many	TRBJ2-7	TRBV30	CAWNYGGSYEQYF	TGTGCCTGGAACTACGGGGGGTCCTACGAGCAGTACTTC
.	many	TRBJ2-7	TRBV7-6	CASSLGLASGEQYF	TGTGCCAGCAGCTTAGGTTTGGCGAGCGGCGAGCAGTACTTC
TRBD2	.	TRBJ2-7	TRBV5-1	CASSFTRRTSDGYEQYF	TGCGCCAGCAGCTTTACGAGAAGGACTAGCGATGGCTACGAGCAGTACTTC
.	few	TRBJ2-1	TRBV15	CAASSQVDEQFF	TGTGCCGCCAGCAGCCAGGTCGATGAGCAGTTCTTC
.	.	TRBJ2-7	TRBV4-1	CASSQERHNYEQYF	TGCGCCAGCAGCCAAGAGAGGCATAACTACGAGCAGTACTTC
.	many	TRBJ2-1	TRBV29-1	CSVEEGDGARFNEQFF	TGCAGCGTTGAAGAGGGGGACGGCGCCCGCTTCAATGAGCAGTTCTTC
.	.	TRBJ2-5	TRBV3-1	CAGRSVGLAYQETQYF	TGTGCCGGCAGATCGGTGGGCCTAGCGTACCAAGAGACCCAGTACTTC
TRBD2	many	TRBJ2-2	TRBV7-6	CASRALAGDNGELFF	TGTGCCAGCAGGGCACTAGCGGGAGATAACGGGGAGCTGTTTTTT
.	many	TRBJ2-2	TRBV27	CASSLIGVTGTGELFF	TGTGCCAGCAGTTTGATAGGGGTCACCGGTACCGGGGAGCTGTTTTTT
TRBD1	.	TRBJ1-6	TRBV6-5	CASSYWGQGGSPLHF	TGTGCCAGCAGTTACTGGGGACAGGGGGGCTCACCCCTCCACTTT
.	many	TRBJ1-5	TRBV7-9	CASSLVDQPQHF	TGTGCCAGCAGCTTAGTCGATCAGCCCCAGCATTTT
.	many	TRBJ1-1	TRBV6-5	CASSYLQNMNTEAFF	TGTGCCAGCAGTTACTTACAGAACATGAACACTGAAGCTTTCTTT
TRBD2	many	TRBJ2-3	TRBV10-2	CASSSTLSGGSRTDTQYF	TGCGCCAGCAGTTCCACCCTTAGCGGGGGGTCCCGCACAGATACGCAGTATTTT
.	.	TRBJ2-7	TRBV15	CATSRDPTSTYEQYF	TGTGCCACCAGCAGAGATCCTACGTCCACCTACGAGCAGTACTTC
.	few	TRBJ1-5	TRBV19	CASSIDEYSNQPQHF	TGTGCCAGTAGTATTGACGAATATAGCAATCAGCCCCAGCATTTT
.	.	TRBJ2-5	TRBV27	CASSFGTSLQETQYF	TGTGCCAGCAGTTTCGGTACTAGCCTCCAAGAGACCCAGTACTTC
TRBD1	.	TRBJ1-6	TRBV28	CSSVPPGQNNSPLHF	TGTTCCAGCGTACCGCCGGGACAGAACAATTCACCCCTCCACTTT
.	many	TRBJ1-5	TRBV19	CATHQGNQPQHF	TGTGCCACACACCAGGGTAATCAGCCCCAGCATTTT
.	few	TRBJ2-7	TRBV2	CASSETGSSSYEQYF	TGTGCCAGCAGTGAAACAGGGTCAAGCTCCTACGAGCAGTACTTC
TRBD1	.	TRBJ1-2	TRBV13	CASSLAIRGPSGYTF	TGTGCCAGCAGCTTAGCTATCAGGGGGCCCAGTGGCTACACCTTC
.	many	TRBJ2-2	TRBV30	CAWGPWGPGELFF	TGTGCCTGGGGGCCTTGGGGGCCCGGGGAGCTGTTTTTT
TRBD2	.	TRBJ2-1	TRBV4-2	CASSQESSGSNEQFF	TGTGCCAGCAGCCAAGAGTCCAGCGGGAGCAATGAGCAGTTCTTC
.	many	TRBJ1-3	TRBV7-2	CASSLATGWGNTIYF	TGTGCCAGCAGCTTAGCCACAGGGTGGGGAAACACCATATATTTT
.	many	TRBJ2-7	TRBV21-1	CASSKVGAYEQYF	TGTGCCAGCAGCAAAGTCGGTGCCTACGAGCAGTACTTC
.	many	TRBJ2-2	TRBV6-5	CASSYSRGLMNTGELFF	TGTGCCAGCAGTTACTCTAGGGGACTGATGAACACCGGGGAGCTGTTTTTT
.	.	TRBJ2-7	TRBV14	CASSPPGGTAPYEQYF	TGTGCCAGCAGCCCCCCTGGCGGGACAGCACCCTACGAGCAGTACTTC
TRBD1	.	TRBJ2-1	TRBV5-6	CASSGVTGAYNEQFF	TGTGCCAGCAGCGGGGTGACAGGGGCCTACAATGAGCAGTTCTTC
.	many	TRBJ2-2	TRBV30	CAWMPPSTGELFF	TGTGCCTGGATGCCTCCCAGCACCGGGGAGCTGTTTTTT
.	many	TRBJ2-1	TRBV3-1	CASSQDPLRDGYNEQFF	TGTGCCAGCAGCCAAGATCCCCTGAGGGACGGCTACAATGAGCAGTTCTTC
TRBD1	.	TRBJ1-1	TRBV7-3	CASSSGQGKVEAYF	TGTGCCAGCAGCTCCGGACAGGGAAAAGTTGAAGCTTACTTT
.	few	TRBJ1-5	TRBV6-6	CASRPDSPSEDQPQHF	TGTGCCAGCAGACCCGACAGCCCGTCGGAGGATCAGCCCCAGCATTTT
.	many	TRBJ1-5	TRBV28	CASSSRYVPSNQPQHF	TGTGCCAGCAGTTCCCGTTATGTCCCTAGCAATCAGCCCCAGCATTTT
.	few	TRBJ2-1	TRBV19	CASSNTVSYNEQFF	TGTGCCAGTAGTAACACGGTCTCCTACAATGAGCAGTTCTTC
TRBD2	.	TRBJ2-7	TRBV27	CASSITSGSYEQYF	TGTGCCAGTTCTATAACTAGCGGGAGCTACGAGCAGTACTTC
TRBD1	many	TRBJ2-3	TRBV12-3/TRBV12-4	CASSQTGGSTQYF	TGTGCCAGCAGTCAGACAGGGGGTAGTACGCAGTATTTT